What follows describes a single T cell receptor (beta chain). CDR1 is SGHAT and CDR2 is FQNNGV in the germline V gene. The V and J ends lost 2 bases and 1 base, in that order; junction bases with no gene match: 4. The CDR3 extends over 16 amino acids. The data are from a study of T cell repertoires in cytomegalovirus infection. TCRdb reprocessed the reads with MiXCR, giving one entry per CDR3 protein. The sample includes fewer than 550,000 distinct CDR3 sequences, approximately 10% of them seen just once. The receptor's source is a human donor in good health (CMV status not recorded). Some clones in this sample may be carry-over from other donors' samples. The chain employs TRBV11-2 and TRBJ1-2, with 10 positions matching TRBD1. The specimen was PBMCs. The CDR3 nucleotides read TGTGCCAGCAGCTTAATTCGGGACAGGGGTAACTATGGCTACACCTTC. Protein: CASSLIRDRGNYGYTF.